The clone carrying this T cell receptor beta chain was seen many times. Amplified TCR beta CDR3 regions came from RNA transcripts. Carried out on the TCR CDR3, a first-round RT-PCR used the HTBI primer set. TCRdb recomputed calls from the multiplex PCR reads with MiXCR, one row per CDR3 protein. This table has some 510,000 distinct CDR3 sequences, around 21% appearing once. V was cut by 7 bases and J by 3 bases, with 9 bases left in between. Germline CDR1 is MNHEY and CDR2 is SVGEGT. This CDR3 has 12 amino acids. The record originates from a study of T cells in Graves' hyperthyroidism and ophthalmopathy.

The gene calls are TRBV6-2 or TRBV6-3 and TRBJ1-1; D gene ambiguous. Sequencing was carried out using blood. The TCR sequence derives from a man in his late teens or twenties with Graves' hyperthyroidism. CDR3 in amino acids: CASIGTDTEAFF. The CDR3 DNA reads as TGTGCCAGCATTGGTACGGACACTGAAGCTTTCTTT.